Listed below are T cell receptor beta chains from one sample, sequenced in a study of T cell responses to AZD1222 COVID-19 vaccine. Here immunoSEQ multiplex PCR was the method, and the copy in TCRdb shows in-frame clones only, minus some. The table includes some 170,000 clones, 85% to 90% detected once. The sample consisted of peripheral blood, taken on day 0 of AZD1222 vaccination. These TCRs come from an adult in good health. Both conserved end residues are part of each CDR3. The order of the fields is clone size, J gene, D gene, V gene, CDR3 protein, CDR3 DNA. The D gene is left open where the match is weak. The size of a clone is reported for some rows only, either as once, few or many, or as a class for expanded clones.

size: .; J: TRBJ1-2; D: .; V: TRBV3-1/TRBV3-2; CDR3: CASSRRPGPLPDGYTF; DNA: TGTGCCAGCAGCCGACGACCGGGACCGCTACCCGATGGCTACACCTTC
size: once; J: TRBJ1-5; D: .; V: TRBV18; CDR3: CASSDDGYQPQHF; DNA: TGTGCCAGCTCAGACGACGGGTATCAGCCCCAGCATTTT
size: .; J: TRBJ1-4; D: .; V: TRBV29-1; CDR3: CSGTLMSNEKLFF; DNA: TGCAGCGGCACCCTTATGTCTAATGAAAAACTGTTTTTT
size: .; J: TRBJ1-1; D: TRBD1; V: TRBV11-2; CDR3: CASRKGPGQARTEAFF; DNA: TGTGCCAGCAGAAAAGGCCCCGGACAGGCGAGGACTGAAGCTTTCTTT
size: .; J: TRBJ1-6; D: .; V: TRBV27; CDR3: CASSPQGTKGSPLHF; DNA: TGTGCCAGCAGTCCCCAGGGGACAAAGGGCTCACCCCTCCACTTT
size: .; J: TRBJ1-2; D: TRBD1; V: TRBV5-1; CDR3: CASSLQVGQDGYTF; DNA: TGCGCCAGCAGCTTGCAAGTCGGACAGGATGGCTACACCTTC
size: few; J: TRBJ2-1; D: TRBD2; V: TRBV6-2/TRBV6-3; CDR3: CASSLGIRTSGRNEQFF; DNA: TGTGCCAGCAGCCTCGGAATACGGACTAGCGGGAGGAATGAGCAGTTCTTC
size: .; J: TRBJ2-6; D: TRBD1; V: TRBV6-4; CDR3: CASSATGVGANVLTF; DNA: TGTGCCAGCAGCGCTACAGGGGTCGGGGCCAACGTCCTGACTTTC
size: .; J: TRBJ1-6; D: .; V: TRBV6-5; CDR3: CASSLEGVSYNSPLHF; DNA: TGTGCCAGCAGTTTGGAGGGCGTCTCCTATAATTCACCCCTCCACTTT
size: .; J: TRBJ1-1; D: .; V: TRBV6-5; CDR3: CAIIRGGMNTEAFF; DNA: TGTGCCATTATCAGGGGAGGGATGAACACTGAAGCTTTCTTT
size: few; J: TRBJ1-2; D: TRBD1; V: TRBV4-2; CDR3: CASSQDPGQGAGGYTF; DNA: TGTGCCAGCAGCCAAGATCCGGGACAGGGGGCCGGTGGCTACACCTTC
size: .; J: TRBJ1-1; D: .; V: TRBV30; CDR3: CAWSFSLNTEAFF; DNA: TGTGCCTGGAGTTTCAGTTTGAACACTGAAGCTTTCTTT
size: .; J: TRBJ1-1; D: .; V: TRBV6-1; CDR3: CASSDRGEAFF; DNA: TGTGCCAGCAGTGACAGGGGTGAAGCTTTCTTT
size: .; J: TRBJ2-1; D: .; V: TRBV28; CDR3: CASSPRGSGVRNEQFF; DNA: TGTGCCAGCAGCCCAAGGGGTAGCGGCGTTAGGAATGAGCAGTTCTTC
size: .; J: TRBJ2-7; D: .; V: TRBV9; CDR3: CASSVPEQYF; DNA: TGTGCCAGCAGCGTACCAGAGCAGTACTTC
size: few; J: TRBJ2-1; D: TRBD2; V: TRBV11-3; CDR3: CASSRSGSSYNEQFF; DNA: TGTGCCAGCAGCCGTAGCGGGAGCTCCTACAATGAGCAGTTCTTC
size: few; J: TRBJ2-2; D: .; V: TRBV10-3; CDR3: CAISQDTGELFF; DNA: TGTGCCATCAGTCAGGATACCGGGGAGCTGTTTTTT